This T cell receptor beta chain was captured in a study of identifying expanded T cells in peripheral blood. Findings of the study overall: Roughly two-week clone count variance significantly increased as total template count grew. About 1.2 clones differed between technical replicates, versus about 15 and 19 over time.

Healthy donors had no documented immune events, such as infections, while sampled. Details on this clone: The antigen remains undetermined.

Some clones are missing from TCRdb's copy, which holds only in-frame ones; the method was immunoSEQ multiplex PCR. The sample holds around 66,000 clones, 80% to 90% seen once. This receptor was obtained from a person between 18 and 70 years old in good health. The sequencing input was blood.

CDR3 residues: CASSVPSGTAYEQYF. The CDR3 region has the DNA TGTGCCAGCAGCGTCCCTAGCGGCACCGCCTACGAGCAGTACTTC. V and J are TRBV28 and TRBJ2-7, with 7 bases that match TRBD2. CDR3 size: 15 residues. Germline lookup yields CDR1 MDHEN and CDR2 SYDVKM. The ends lost 6 bases at V and 2 bases at J; junction bases unmatched: 10.